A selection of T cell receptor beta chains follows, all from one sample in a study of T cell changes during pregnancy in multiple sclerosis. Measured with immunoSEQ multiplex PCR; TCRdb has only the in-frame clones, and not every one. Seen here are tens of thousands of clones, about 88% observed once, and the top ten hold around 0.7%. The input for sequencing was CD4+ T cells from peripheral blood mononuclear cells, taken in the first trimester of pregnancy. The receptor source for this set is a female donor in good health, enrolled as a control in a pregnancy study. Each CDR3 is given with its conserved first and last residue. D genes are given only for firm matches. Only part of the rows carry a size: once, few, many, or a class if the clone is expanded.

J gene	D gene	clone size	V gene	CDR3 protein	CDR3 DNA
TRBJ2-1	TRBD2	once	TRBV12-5	CASGFVRGGEQFF	TGTGCTAGTGGTTTCGTACGGGGGGGGGAGCAGTTCTTC
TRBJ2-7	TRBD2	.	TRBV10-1	CASSDGTSGHEQYF	TGCGCCAGCAGTGATGGGACTAGCGGCCACGAGCAGTACTTC
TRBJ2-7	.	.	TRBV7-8	CASSLVSGISYEQYF	TGTGCCAGCAGCTTAGTATCAGGTATTTCCTACGAGCAGTACTTC
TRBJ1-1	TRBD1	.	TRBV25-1	CASSVTGTGTEAFF	TGTGCCAGCAGTGTGACAGGGACGGGAACTGAAGCTTTCTTT
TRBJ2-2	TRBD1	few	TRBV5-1	CASSRGQANTGELFF	TGCGCCAGCAGCAGGGGACAGGCGAACACCGGGGAGCTGTTTTTT
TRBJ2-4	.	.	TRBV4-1	CASSPQTAKNIQYF	TGCGCCAGCAGCCCTCAGACAGCAAAAAACATTCAGTACTTC
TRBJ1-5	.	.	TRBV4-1	CASSQEYRNNQPQHF	TGCGCCAGCAGCCAAGAGTACAGGAACAATCAGCCCCAGCATTTT
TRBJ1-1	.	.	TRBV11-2	CASSLYRAAEAFF	TGTGCCAGCAGCTTATACAGGGCCGCTGAAGCTTTCTTT
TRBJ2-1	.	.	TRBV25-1	CASSEMDSNNEQFF	TGTGCCAGCAGTGAAATGGACAGTAACAATGAGCAGTTCTTC
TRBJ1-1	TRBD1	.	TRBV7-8	CASSLAGDRGTEAFF	TGTGCCAGCAGCTTAGCGGGGGACAGGGGGACTGAAGCTTTCTTT
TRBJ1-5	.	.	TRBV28	CASSFHPEGPSNQPQHF	TGTGCCAGCAGTTTCCATCCGGAGGGCCCCAGCAATCAGCCCCAGCATTTT
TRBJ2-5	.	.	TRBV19	CASRSTGEETQYF	TGTGCCAGTAGGTCCACAGGTGAAGAGACCCAGTACTTC
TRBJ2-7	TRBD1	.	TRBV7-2	CASSISNRDRGSYEQYF	TGTGCCAGCAGCATAAGTAACCGGGACAGGGGATCCTACGAGCAGTACTTC
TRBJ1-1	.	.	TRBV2	CASSEVSILEAFF	TGTGCCAGCAGTGAAGTTTCGATACTAGAAGCTTTCTTT